This T cell receptor (beta chain) derives from a study of blood T cell repertoires in COVID-19. The wider study: The United States, Italy and Spain were the sources of the acute and convalescent COVID-19 samples.

Trimming stripped 0 bases from V and 7 bases from J, with 13 bases between. CDR1 and CDR2 (germline): SGDLS, YYNGEE. The CDR3 is 14 residues long. Generated by immunoSEQ multiplex PCR, the TCRdb table keeps only in-frame clones and is missing some. Among approximately 300,000 clones listed, 70% to 90% were seen once. Specimen: peripheral blood. This TCR was recovered from a woman aged 40-49 years with acute or convalescent COVID-19. The chain recombines TRBV9 with TRBJ2-5; D possibly corresponds to TRBD2 (6 bases). The CDR3 bases are TGTGCCAGCAGCGTAGGTGTCCAGGAGGGGACCCAGTACTTC. Amino acid sequence: CASSVGVQEGTQYF.